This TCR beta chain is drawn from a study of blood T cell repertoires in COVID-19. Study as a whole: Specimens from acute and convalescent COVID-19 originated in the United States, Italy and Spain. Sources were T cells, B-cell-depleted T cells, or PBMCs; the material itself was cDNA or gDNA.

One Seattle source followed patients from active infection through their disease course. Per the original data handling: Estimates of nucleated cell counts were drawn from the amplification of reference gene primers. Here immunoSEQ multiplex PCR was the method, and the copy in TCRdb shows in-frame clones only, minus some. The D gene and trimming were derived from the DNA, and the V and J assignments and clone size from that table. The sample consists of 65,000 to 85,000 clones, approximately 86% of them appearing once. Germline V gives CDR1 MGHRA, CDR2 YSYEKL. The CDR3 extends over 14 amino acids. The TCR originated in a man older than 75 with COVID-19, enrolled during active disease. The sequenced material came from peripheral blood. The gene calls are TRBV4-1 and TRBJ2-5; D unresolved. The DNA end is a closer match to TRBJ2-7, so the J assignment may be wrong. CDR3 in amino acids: CASSQGEVTYEQYF. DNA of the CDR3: TGCGCCAGCAGCCAAGGCGAAGTTACCTACGAGCAGTACTTC.